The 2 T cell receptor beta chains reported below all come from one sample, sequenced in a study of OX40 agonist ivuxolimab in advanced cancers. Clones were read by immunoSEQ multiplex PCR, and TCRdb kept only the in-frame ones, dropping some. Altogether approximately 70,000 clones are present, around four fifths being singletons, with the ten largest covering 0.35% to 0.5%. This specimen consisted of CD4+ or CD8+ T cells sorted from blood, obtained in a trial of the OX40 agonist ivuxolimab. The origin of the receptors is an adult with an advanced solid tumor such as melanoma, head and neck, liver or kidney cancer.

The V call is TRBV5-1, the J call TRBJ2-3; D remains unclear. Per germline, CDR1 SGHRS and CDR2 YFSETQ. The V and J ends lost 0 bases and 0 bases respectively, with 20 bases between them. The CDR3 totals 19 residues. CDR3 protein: CASSLDAIPIHSSTDTQYF. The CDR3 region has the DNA TGCGCCAGCAGCTTGGACGCAATCCCGATACATTCTAGCACAGATACGCAGTATTTT.

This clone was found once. The CDR3 DNA is TGTGCCAGCAGCTTAGTTCCCCAGGCTAGAGAGACCCAGTACTTC. The encoded protein is CASSLVPQARETQYF. The J gene is TRBJ2-5, the V gene TRBV7-2; no firm D call. The germline CDR1 and CDR2 sequences are SGHTA and FQGNSA. The CDR3 consists of 15 residues. V was trimmed by 1 base and J by 4 bases, leaving 13 bases between them.